These 23 T cell receptor beta chains were sequenced from one sample in a study of T and B cells in COVID-19 patients. Multiplex PCR with BIOMED2 TRB-A/B primer pools amplified TRB rearrangements. MiXCR was run by TCRdb on the multiplex PCR reads, yielding one entry per CDR3 protein. The sample includes 3,800 or so distinct CDR3 sequences, approximately 20% of them seen just once. Each TRB amplification used roughly 220-550 ng of genomic DNA from blood. The specimen was blood. The receptors stem from a human donor with active COVID-19.

The chain combines TRBV5-1 with TRBJ2-3, with 9 positions matching TRBD2. The CDR3 consists of 18 residues. V dropped 0 bases and J dropped 3; count of bases not matched to a gene: 11. CDR1 SGHRS and CDR2 YFSETQ come from the germline V gene. The DNA of the CDR3 is TGCGCCAGCAGCTTGGGATCCATGGCGGGAGGGCTAACAGATACGCAGTATTTT. The encoded protein is CASSLGSMAGGLTDTQYF.

By share, this clonotype counts as medium-sized. The V and J genes are TRBV30 and TRBJ2-7; 8 nucleotides align to TRBD2. This CDR3 comprises 16 residues. V gave up 0 bases and J gave up 3 bases; unmatched junction bases: 10. The germline CDR1 and CDR2 sequences are GTSNPN and SVGIG (reference sequence). The CDR3 region is CAWSVIVTSGNYEQYF. The CDR3 DNA is TGTGCCTGGAGTGTAATCGTAACTAGCGGAAACTACGAGCAGTACTTC.

This clonotype was detected many times. The CDR3 DNA follows: TGTGCCAGCAGCTTAAGGACTGAAGCTTTCTTT. Translated: CASSLRTEAFF. The rearrangement links TRBV7-2 to TRBJ1-1; D is uncertain. Trimming stripped 2 bases from V and 5 bases from J, with 3 bases between. The CDR3 contains 11 residues. Per the germline V gene, CDR1 is SGHTA and CDR2 is FQGNSA.

This clonotype was found a few times. This chain uses TRBV20-1 with TRBJ2-7; 7 nucleotides agree with TRBD2. The CDR3 length is 15 residues. The V and J ends lost 6 bases and 0 bases, in that order; junction bases with no gene match: 11. Germline CDR1 and CDR2: DFQATT and SNEGSKA (reference sequence). Here the CDR3 DNA reads TGCAGTGCCAACAGACTAGCTGCGAGCTCCTACGAGCAGTACTTC. Its protein is CSANRLAASSYEQYF.

This clonotype is medium-sized by share. The rearrangement joins TRBV5-5 to TRBJ2-3; 11 positions agree with TRBD2. The CDR3 sequence is 16 residues long. J gave up 6 bases and V 4 bases, and 10 bases lay outside the gene matches. CDR1 is SGHKS and CDR2 is YYEKEE in the germline V gene (reference sequence). CDR3 nucleotide sequence: TGTGCCAGCAGCCTCCAACTAGCGGGAGCCGGGGATACGCAGTATTTT. It encodes CASSLQLAGAGDTQYF.

This clonotype has just a few counts. V usage is TRBV12-3 or TRBV12-4 and J usage is TRBJ1-1, with a tentative D call TRBD1 (5 bases). Trimming took off 4 bases at V and 0 bases at J, with 9 bases between the two ends. The CDR3 consists of 14 residues. CDR3 region: CASSWVGVNTEAFF. For the CDR3, the DNA is TGTGCCAGCAGTTGGGTAGGGGTGAACACTGAAGCTTTCTTT.

This clonotype counts as medium-sized (0.01 to 0.1%). The V call is TRBV30, the J call TRBJ1-2; no firm D call. The V gene lost 0 bases and the J gene lost 1 base, with 6 bases spanning the gap. The length of the CDR3 is 13 residues. From germline, CDR1 is GTSNPN and CDR2 SVGIG (reference sequence). The CDR3 is CAWSVRFNYGYTF. The CDR3 DNA reads TGTGCCTGGAGTGTACGGTTTAACTATGGCTACACCTTC.

By share, this clonotype ranks as medium-sized. The chain joins TRBV6-4 to TRBJ2-7; D perhaps matches TRBD2 (6 bases). CDR1 is MRHNA and CDR2 is SNTAGT in the germline V gene. The CDR3 covers 10 residues. The CDR3 spells CSRGIYEQYF. The CDR3 region has the DNA TGTTCTCGGGGGATCTACGAGCAGTACTTC.

Only a few counts were recorded for this clonotype. The chain carries TRBV7-9 and TRBJ1-6; possibly TRBD1 for D (5 bases). This CDR3 has 15 amino acids. The V end lost 4 bases, the J end lost 9 bases, and 16 bases lay between the germline ends. Germline CDR1 reads SEHNR; CDR2 reads FQNEAQ (reference sequence). CDR3 protein: CASSSDNPGVSPLHF. Written as DNA, the CDR3 is TGTGCCAGCAGCTCGGACAACCCGGGAGTTTCACCCCTCCACTTT. Full variable domain (rest looked up from reference TRBV7-9 and TRBJ1-6): DTGVSQNPRHKITKRGQNVTFRCDPISEHNRLYWYRQTLGQGPEFLTYFQNEAQLEKSRLLSDRFSAERPKGSFSTLEIQRTEQGDSAMYLCASSSDNPGVSPLHFGNGTRLTVT.

Remarks on this clonotype: A read error may explain this, as a much larger clone is one base away. This rearrangement joins TRBV7-2 to TRBJ2-1; either TRBD1 or TRBD2 may fit D (5 bases each). The germline CDR1 and CDR2 sequences are SGHTA and FQGNSA. The CDR3 runs 15 residues. Trimming cost V 7 bases and J 9 bases, with 22 bases left between them. The CDR3 spells CASISSRALGTEQFF. The DNA for the CDR3 is TGTGCCAGCATCTCGTCCCGGGCCCTAGGGACTGAGCAGTTCTTC.

This chain links TRBV6-5 with TRBJ2-1, with 8 bases fitting TRBD2. The V gene's germline CDR1 is MNHEY and CDR2 SVGAGI. The CDR3 runs 15 residues. The CDR3, as DNA: TGTGTTAGTGCCACGGGGGGGCGGCCCTACAATGAGCAGTTCTTC. It specifies CVSATGGRPYNEQFF.

This clonotype is deemed medium-sized (0.01 to 0.1%). V usage is TRBV6-5 and J usage is TRBJ1-5; 7 bases map to TRBD1. The germline V gene encodes CDR1 MNHEY and CDR2 SVGAGI. With 6 bases clipped from V and 9 bases from J, the junction kept 5 bases outside the gene matches. The CDR3 runs to 12 residues. The DNA for the CDR3 is TGTGCCAGCAGGACAGGGAAGGGGCCCCAGCATTTT. Its protein is CASRTGKGPQHF.

As for this clonotype: A clone one base away is much larger, so this may be a read error. V is TRBV5-1 and J is TRBJ2-1; D is undetermined. The CDR3 runs to 14 residues. Germline V gene lookup returns CDR1 SGHRS and CDR2 YFSETQ. Trimming removed 1 base at V and 6 bases at J, with 11 bases between. The CDR3 region is CASSLRTNCNEQFF. CDR3 sequence (DNA): TGCGCCAGCAGCTTGCGAACGAACTGCAATGAGCAGTTCTTC.

This clonotype was seen only once. The rearrangement joins TRBV19 to TRBJ2-5; 7 bases are a match to TRBD1. This CDR3 region has 17 residues. The germline V gene encodes CDR1 LNHDA and CDR2 SQIVND (reference sequence). With 7 bases clipped from V and 5 bases from J, the junction kept 19 bases outside the gene matches. CDR3 nucleotide sequence: TGTGCCAGTACCTCCCTCGAGGCAGGGGGTCGCGGGGAGACCCAGTACTTC. It encodes CASTSLEAGGRGETQYF.

By frequency in the sample, this clonotype is medium-sized. This sequence joins TRBV30 and TRBJ1-3; no clear D. Germline V gene sequence: CDR1 GTSNPN, CDR2 SVGIG (reference sequence). CDR3 length equals 14 residues. V lost 3 bases to trimming and J lost 0 bases, with 9 bases between them. This CDR3 is CAWSRGNSGNTIYF. CDR3 bases: TGTGCCTGGAGCCGTGGGAACTCTGGAAACACCATATATTTT.

The chain uses TRBV19 and TRBJ2-5; the match to TRBD2 covers 9 bases. CDR1 LNHDA and CDR2 SQIVND come from the germline V gene (reference sequence). The CDR3 is 14 amino acids. The ends lost 7 bases at V and 1 base at J; junction bases unmatched: 4. CDR3 sequence reads: CASKWTSAQETQYF. CDR3 nucleotides: TGTGCCAGTAAATGGACTAGCGCCCAAGAGACCCAGTACTTC.

By frequency in the sample, this clonotype is medium-sized (0.01 to 0.1%). J is TRBJ1-4 and V is TRBV7-9; D remains unclear. Trimming cost V 6 bases and J 4 bases, with 6 bases left between them. CDR3 length: 12 amino acids. From germline, CDR1 is SEHNR and CDR2 FQNEAQ (reference sequence). The chain's CDR3 is CASRGVNEKLFF. In nucleotides, the CDR3 is TGTGCCAGCAGGGGCGTTAATGAAAAACTGTTTTTT.

This clonotype was seen repeatedly, ten times or more. The gene calls are TRBV5-1 and TRBJ2-2, with 7 bases identical to TRBD1. The CDR3 length is 16 residues. Trimming took 4 bases from V and 1 from J; bases not matched to a gene: 7. Germline-derived CDR1 and CDR2 are SGHRS and YFSETQ. CDR3 sequence reads: CASSLRGSWNTGELFF. DNA for the CDR3: TGCGCCAGCAGCCTCAGGGGGAGTTGGAACACCGGGGAGCTGTTTTTT.

V and J are TRBV29-1 and TRBJ2-5; 11 nucleotides match TRBD1. CDR1 and CDR2 (germline): SQVTM, ANQGSEA. The trim removed 5 bases at V and 5 bases at J, leaving 13 bases unmatched. This CDR3 has 16 residues. CDR3 amino acids: CSVQGQGAITGETQYF. The CDR3 coding sequence is TGCAGCGTTCAAGGACAGGGGGCTATAACCGGGGAGACCCAGTACTTC.

Judged by abundance, this clonotype is large. The chain carries TRBV6-6 and TRBJ2-3, with 9 bases matching TRBD2. Per germline, CDR1 MNHNY and CDR2 SVGAGI (reference sequence). J lost 4 bases, V lost 2 bases, and 1 base had no gene match. This CDR3 has 14 residues. The DNA for the CDR3 is TGTGCCAGCAGTTACCAGCGGGAGGCAGATACGCAGTATTTT. Protein: CASSYQREADTQYF.

Judged by abundance, this clonotype is medium-sized. The gene calls are TRBV5-5 and TRBJ1-6, with 9 bases lining up with TRBD1. V gave up 0 bases and J gave up 8 bases; unmatched junction bases: 6. Per germline, CDR1 SGHKS and CDR2 YYEKEE (reference sequence). CDR3 size: 16 residues. The CDR3 sequence is CASSLGDRVLYSPLHF. The CDR3 coding sequence is TGTGCCAGCAGCTTGGGGGACAGGGTGCTGTATTCACCCCTCCACTTT.

The chain has TRBV20-1 and TRBJ2-5; TRBD2 aligns across 12 bases. Germline CDR1 DFQATT, CDR2 SNEGSKA (reference sequence). There are 16 residues in the CDR3. Unmatched junction bases numbered 11, after V lost 4 bases and J lost 5 bases. CDR3 amino acids: CSAIQTSGSPGETQYF. CDR3 sequence (DNA): TGCAGTGCTATCCAGACTAGCGGGAGCCCCGGGGAGACCCAGTACTTC.

The rearrangement uses TRBV11-3 and TRBJ2-1; 12 bases map to TRBD2. This CDR3 has 16 amino acids. V was pared by 4 bases and J by 6 bases, with 7 bases of the junction left unmatched. CDR1 and CDR2 from the germline V gene are SGHNT and YENEEA. CDR3 in DNA: TGTGCCAGCAGCTCTGCACTAGCGGGAGGTAGCAATGAGCAGTTCTTC. Residues: CASSSALAGGSNEQFF.